One sample yielded the 27 T cell receptor beta chains listed below, sequenced in a study of blood T cell repertoires in COVID-19. Method: immunoSEQ multiplex PCR; TCRdb's copy keeps in-frame clones and lacks some. Of some 250,000 clones in the sample, 85% to 90% are singletons; the top ten hold roughly 8.6%. Material for sequencing was PBMCs or T cells enriched from blood (not recorded which). These receptors were collected from a man aged 40-55 years who had recovered from COVID-19.

This chain uses TRBV6-1 with TRBJ2-3; D may be TRBD1 (6 bases). Germline V gene sequence: CDR1 MNHNS, CDR2 SASEGT. V dropped 3 bases and J dropped 2 bases, with 12 bases sitting between them. The CDR3 totals 15 residues. DNA of the CDR3: TGTGCCAGCAGTGACCTTGGACAGCCCACAGATACGCAGTATTTT. Residues: CASSDLGQPTDTQYF.

This rearrangement joins TRBV30 to TRBJ1-5, with 7 positions matching TRBD1. The CDR3 loop spans 16 amino acids. The V gene end was trimmed by 2 bases and the J gene end by 4 bases; junction bases not matched to a gene: 11. Germline loops: CDR1 GTSNPN, CDR2 SVGIG (reference sequence). CDR3: CAWSQPYDRENQPQHF. The CDR3, as DNA: TGTGCCTGGAGTCAACCCTACGACAGGGAGAATCAGCCCCAGCATTTT.

The V gene is TRBV6-5, the J gene TRBJ2-7, with 7 positions matching TRBD1. The CDR3 runs to 11 residues. Germline CDR1 and CDR2: MNHEY and SVGAGI. The CDR3 region is CASRRGTAELV. Here the CDR3 DNA reads TGTGCCAGCAGGCGAGGGACAGCGGAACTGGTC.

The chain links TRBV4-2 to TRBJ2-1; possibly TRBD2 for D (6 bases). The V end lost 3 bases, the J end lost 8 bases, and 14 bases lay between the germline ends. The CDR3 covers 14 residues. Looked up from germline, CDR1 is LGHNA and CDR2 is YNFKEQ. Here the CDR3 reads CASSHSSDPDEQFF. CDR3 DNA: TGTGCCAGCAGCCATTCTAGCGATCCGGATGAGCAGTTCTTC.

The chain carries TRBV4-1 and TRBJ1-4, with TRBD1 matching over 7 bases. CDR1 and CDR2 (germline): MGHRA, YSYEKL. The CDR3 has 14 amino acids. The trim removed 7 bases at V and 4 bases at J, leaving 6 bases unmatched. The CDR3, as DNA: TGCGCCAGCACCCCAACAGGGGATAATGAAAAACTGTTTTTT. Translating gives CASTPTGDNEKLFF.

This chain joins TRBV9 and TRBJ2-1; D perhaps matches TRBD2 (5 bases). The CDR3 length is 14 residues. Between the trimmed V and J ends, which lost 0 bases and 5 bases, there was a span of 9 bases. Germline V gene data show CDR1 as SGDLS and CDR2 as YYNGEE. The CDR3 loop reads CASSVGTSHNEQFF. The CDR3 nucleotides read TGTGCCAGCAGCGTAGGGACTTCCCACAATGAGCAGTTCTTC.

This rearrangement joins TRBV18 to TRBJ1-1; TRBD1 agrees at 7 bases. The CDR3 runs to 13 residues. The J segment lost 2 bases and the V segment lost 7 bases, leaving 4 bases of the junction unmatched. Germline V gives CDR1 KGHSH, CDR2 LQKENI. CDR3 in DNA: TGTGCCAGCTTTCGGACAGGAAACACTGAAGCTTTCTTT. As protein: CASFRTGNTEAFF. The entire variable domain, with the rest obtained from reference TRBV18 and TRBJ1-1, is as follows: NAGVMQNPRHLVRRRGQEARLRCSPMKGHSHVYWYRQLPEEGLKFMVYLQKENIIDESGMPKERFSAEFPKEGPSILRIQQVVRGDSAAYFCASFRTGNTEAFFGQGTRLTVV.

This clone was seen only a few times. The chain has TRBV4-1 and TRBJ2-7, with TRBD2 matching 10 bases. The CDR3 is 17 residues long. CDR1 MGHRA and CDR2 YSYEKL come from the germline V gene. J lost 3 bases, V lost 3 bases, and 11 bases had no gene match. CDR3 in amino acids: CASSQDAIAGGIYEQYF. The DNA for the CDR3 is TGCGCCAGCAGCCAGGACGCTATAGCGGGAGGAATCTACGAGCAGTACTTC.

The chain combines TRBV13 with TRBJ2-1; 14 bases agree with TRBD2. Per the germline V gene, CDR1 is PRHDT and CDR2 is FYEKMQ (reference sequence). There are 15 residues in the CDR3. Trimming removed 5 bases from V and 9 bases from J; junction bases left unmatched: 6. The CDR3: CASSQTSGGAFEQFF. In DNA form, the CDR3 reads TGTGCCAGCAGCCAGACTAGCGGGGGGGCTTTTGAGCAGTTCTTC.

J is TRBJ2-1 and V is TRBV19, with TRBD2 matching 9 bases. After removal of 0 bases from V and 4 bases from J, the junction contained 7 bases not matched to a gene. The CDR3 is 17 residues long. CDR1 and CDR2 (germline): LNHDA, SQIVND (reference sequence). CDR3 bases: TGTGCCAGTAGTATAGATGGTAGCGGGAGTGCTTACAATGAGCAGTTCTTC. Translation: CASSIDGSGSAYNEQFF.

The V and J genes are TRBV7-3 and TRBJ2-3; 8 bases are a match to TRBD1. The CDR3 sequence is 15 residues long. CDR1 is SGHTA, CDR2 FQGTGA, per germline. Trimming removed 2 bases from V and 5 bases from J; junction bases left unmatched: 6. For the CDR3, the DNA is TGTGCCAGCAGCTTAGATTCAGGGGGCGAAGATACGCAGTATTTT. Residues: CASSLDSGGEDTQYF.

With respect to this clone: Different DNA sequences within this sample yield the same CDR3. The chain combines TRBV9 with TRBJ1-1; D is possibly TRBD1 (5 bases). Trimming cost V 5 bases and J 2 bases, with 7 bases left between them. The germline V gene has CDR1 SGDLS and CDR2 YYNGEE. The CDR3 has 12 amino acids. The CDR3 is CASRGGNTEAFF. CDR3 bases: TGTGCCAGCAGGGGGGGAAACACTGAAGCTTTCTTT.

Details on this clone: In the same sample, other DNA sequences code for this CDR3. The chain couples TRBV19 to TRBJ2-3; D call uncertain. The CDR3 is 13 residues long. Trimming took 3 bases from V and 1 from J, leaving 5 bases between them. Germline V gene sequence: CDR1 LNHDA, CDR2 SQIVND (reference sequence). CDR3 residues: CASSMSGTDTQYF. For the CDR3, the DNA is TGTGCCAGTAGTATGTCTGGCACAGATACGCAGTATTTT.

This clone has more than one count but fewer than ten. The gene calls are TRBV7-6 and TRBJ1-2; 8 nucleotides align to TRBD1. Trimming cost V 2 bases and J 7 bases; bases outside gene matches: 3. Germline assignment: CDR1 SGHVS and CDR2 FNYEAQ. This CDR3 is 13 amino acids long. CDR3 sequence reads: CASSLQGARGYTF. CDR3 bases: TGTGCCAGCAGCTTACAGGGGGCGCGTGGCTACACCTTC.

Notes on this clone: Additional DNA sequences in this sample encode the identical CDR3. Written as DNA, the CDR3 is TGTGCCTGGAGTTCATCTGGAAACACCATATATTTT. It specifies CAWSSSGNTIYF. V gene TRBV30 combines with J gene TRBJ1-3; no clear D gene. Germline loops: CDR1 GTSNPN, CDR2 SVGIG (reference sequence). This CDR3 is built from 12 residues. V was pared by 2 bases and J by 1 base, with 3 bases between. The variable domain in full, with the rest retrieved from reference TRBV30 and TRBJ1-3, is SQTIHQWPATLVQPVGSPLSLECTVEGTSNPNLYWYRQAAGRGLQLLFYSVGIGQISSEVPQNLSASRPQDRQFILSSKKLLLSDSGFYLCAWSSSGNTIYFGEGSWLTVV.

The CDR3: CASSKANRGANVLTF. The CDR3 bases are TGTGCCAGCAGCAAAGCCAATCGGGGGGCCAACGTCCTGACTTTC. V gene TRBV11-2 combines with J gene TRBJ2-6, with D hard to call. Trimming took off 5 bases at V and 4 bases at J, with 12 bases between the two ends. Looked up from germline, CDR1 is SGHAT and CDR2 is FQNNGV. This CDR3 region has 15 residues.

Written as DNA, the CDR3 is TGCGCCAGCAGGGCCGGGACAGGGGGGTTCTTAAGCTCCTACGAGCAGTACTTC. Translating gives CASRAGTGGFLSSYEQYF. V usage is TRBV4-1 and J usage is TRBJ2-7; 11 nucleotides align to TRBD1. With 6 bases clipped from V and 0 bases from J, the junction kept 13 bases outside the gene matches. Germline CDR1 reads MGHRA; CDR2 reads YSYEKL. This CDR3 is built from 18 residues.

Concerning this clone itself: Additional DNA sequences in this sample encode the identical CDR3. The chain carries TRBV5-1 and TRBJ1-1, with D maybe TRBD1 (6 bases). CDR3 length: 14 amino acids. V lost 4 bases, J lost 0 bases, and 10 bases lay in between. CDR1 and CDR2 from the germline V gene are SGHRS and YFSETQ. The CDR3 DNA reads TGCGCCAGCAGCCGGGGACAAATGAACACTGAAGCTTTCTTT. Residues: CASSRGQMNTEAFF.

The chain recombines TRBV27 with TRBJ1-3; the D gene is possibly TRBD1 (5 bases). The CDR3 runs 16 residues. Germline CDR1 and CDR2: MNHEY and SMNVEV (reference sequence). V was pared by 3 bases and J by 0 bases, with 12 bases between. The CDR3 sequence is CASSFTVTGSGNTIYF. CDR3 nucleotides: TGTGCCAGCAGTTTTACGGTTACAGGCTCTGGAAACACCATATATTTT.

The V and J genes are TRBV19 and TRBJ1-5, with D perhaps matching TRBD1 (5 bases). The germline CDR1 and CDR2 sequences are LNHDA and SQIVND (reference sequence). The CDR3 loop spans 14 amino acids. V was trimmed by 6 bases and J by 7 bases, leaving 16 bases between them. CDR3 sequence reads: CASSKNQGQQPQHF. In DNA, the CDR3 is TGTGCCAGTAGCAAAAACCAGGGTCAACAGCCCCAGCATTTT.

The V gene is TRBV7-9, the J gene TRBJ2-2; 8 bases align to TRBD2. The junction had 8 bases not matched to a gene; V was cut back by 6 bases and J by 2 bases. The CDR3 spans 16 residues. CDR1 and CDR2 (germline): SEHNR, FQNEAQ (reference sequence). CDR3 in DNA: TGTGCCAGCAGGGACGGCGGGGGGATTAACACCGGGGAGCTGTTTTTT. It translates to CASRDGGGINTGELFF.

J is TRBJ2-1 and V is TRBV6-2 or TRBV6-3; weak D call: TRBD2 (6 bases). The CDR3 sequence is 15 residues long. The V gene's germline CDR1 is MNHEY and CDR2 SVGEGT. V was trimmed by 2 bases and J by 7 bases, leaving 15 bases between them. The CDR3 bases are TGTGCCAGCAGTTACGCGGGGTCCCGGGGTAATGAGCAGTTCTTC. Translation gives CASSYAGSRGNEQFF.

The chain is built from TRBV2 and TRBJ1-2; the match to TRBD1 covers 8 bases. The CDR3 is 13 amino acids. J lost 4 bases, V lost 7 bases, and 5 bases had no gene match. The germline CDR1 and CDR2 sequences are SNHLY and FYNNEI. The DNA for the CDR3 is TGTGCCAGCACCGGACAGGGTACCTATGGCTACACCTTC. This sequence encodes CASTGQGTYGYTF. Variable domain in full (rest from reference TRBV2 and TRBJ1-2): EPEVTQTPSHQVTQMGQEVILRCVPISNHLYFYWYRQILGQKVEFLVSFYNNEISEKSEIFDDQFSVERPDGSNFTLKIRSTKLEDSAMYFCASTGQGTYGYTFGSGTRLTVV.

The chain recombines TRBV6-2 or TRBV6-3 with TRBJ2-2, with a possible D match to TRBD2 (6 bases). Per the germline V gene, CDR1 is MNHEY and CDR2 is SVGEGT. V lost 2 bases, J lost 7 bases, and 17 bases lay in between. This CDR3 is built from 16 residues. This CDR3 reads CASSYMALVGGGELFF. The CDR3 nucleotides read TGTGCCAGCAGTTACATGGCCCTTGTGGGGGGCGGGGAGCTGTTTTTT.

This chain links TRBV5-4 with TRBJ1-1; 8 bases are shared with TRBD1. CDR1 SGHNT and CDR2 YYREEE come from the germline V gene (reference sequence). J gave up 1 base and V 5 bases, and 13 bases lay outside the gene matches. CDR3 length: 17 residues. CDR3 region: CASSRTGSGGGNTEAFF. Written as DNA, the CDR3 is TGTGCCAGCAGTAGGACAGGGAGTGGGGGGGGGAACACTGAAGCTTTCTTT.

The chain has TRBV11-2 and TRBJ2-1; the match to TRBD2 covers 9 bases. The length of the CDR3 is 16 residues. Germline V gene data show CDR1 as SGHAT and CDR2 as FQNNGV. J was trimmed by 6 bases and V by 1 base; bases with no gene match: 7. The DNA for the CDR3 is TGTGCCAGCAGCTTAGCGGGACTAGCTAGGGTCAATGAGCAGTTCTTC. It encodes CASSLAGLARVNEQFF.

This rearrangement joins TRBV7-9 to TRBJ1-2; 8 bases agree with TRBD1. Trimming cost V 5 bases and J 4 bases; bases outside gene matches: 18. Germline V CDR1 and CDR2: SEHNR, FQNEAQ (reference sequence). The CDR3 loop spans 18 amino acids. Here the CDR3 reads CASSPRLASLQGGYGYTF. DNA for the CDR3: TGTGCCAGCAGCCCTCGCCTGGCCTCGCTACAGGGGGGCTATGGCTACACCTTC.